This TCR beta chain was documented in a study of glioma-infiltrating T cells. The iRepertoire nested amplicon-rescue multiplex PCR amplified TCR alpha and beta CDR3s from RNA. Tissue mRNA or PBMC total RNA, roughly 90-400 ng, went into one-step reverse transcription and amplification. TCRdb recomputed calls from the multiplex PCR reads with MiXCR, one row per CDR3 protein. The table includes approximately 120,000 distinct CDR3 sequences, roughly 24% detected once. Germline-derived CDR1 and CDR2 are SGHTA and FQGNSA. The germline V and J ends were trimmed by 1 base and 5 bases, with 11 bases remaining between them. This CDR3 contains 15 residues. To note about this clonotype: The antigen is unknown. A clone one base away is much larger, so this may be a read error.

Overall study findings and caveats: Tissue and blood shared very few CDR3 sequences. Gliomas, especially low-grade, showed above-expected tissue-blood divergence; non-neoplastic patients showed below.

The TCR was taken from a human donor with low-grade glioma or glioblastoma, undergoing nonglioma brain surgery, or in good health (not recorded which). The chain has TRBV7-2 and TRBJ2-2; D is ambiguous. The sample comprised glioma tissue, nonneoplastic brain tissue, or PBMCs (not recorded which). The CDR3 is CASSLVTRLTGELFF. As DNA, the CDR3 is TGTGCCAGCAGCTTAGTCACCAGATTGACCGGGGAGCTGTTTTTT.